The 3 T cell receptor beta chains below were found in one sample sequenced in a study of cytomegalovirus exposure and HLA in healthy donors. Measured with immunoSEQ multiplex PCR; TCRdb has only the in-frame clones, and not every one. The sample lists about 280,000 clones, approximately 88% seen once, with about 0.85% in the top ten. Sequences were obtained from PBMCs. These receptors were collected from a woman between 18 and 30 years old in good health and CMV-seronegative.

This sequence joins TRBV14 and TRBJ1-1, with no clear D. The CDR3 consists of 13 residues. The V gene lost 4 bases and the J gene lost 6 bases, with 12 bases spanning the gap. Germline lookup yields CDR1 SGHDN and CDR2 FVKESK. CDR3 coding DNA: TGTGCCAGCAGCCGTCTCGAGGGTCCTGAAGCTTTCTTT. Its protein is CASSRLEGPEAFF.

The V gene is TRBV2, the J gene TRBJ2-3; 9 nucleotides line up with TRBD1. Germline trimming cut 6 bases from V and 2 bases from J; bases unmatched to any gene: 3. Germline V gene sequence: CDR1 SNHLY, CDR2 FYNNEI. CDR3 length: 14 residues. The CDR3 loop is CASSDRGDTDTQYF. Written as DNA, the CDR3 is TGTGCCAGCAGCGACAGGGGGGACACAGATACGCAGTATTTT.

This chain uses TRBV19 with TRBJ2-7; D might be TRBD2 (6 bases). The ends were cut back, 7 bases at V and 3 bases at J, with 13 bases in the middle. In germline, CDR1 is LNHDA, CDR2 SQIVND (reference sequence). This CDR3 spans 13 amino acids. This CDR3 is CASKPEGLYEQYF. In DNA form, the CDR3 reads TGTGCCAGTAAACCGGAGGGCCTCTACGAGCAGTACTTC. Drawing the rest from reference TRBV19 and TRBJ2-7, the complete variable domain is DGGITQSPKYLFRKEGQNVTLSCEQNLNHDAMYWYRQDPGQGLRLIYYSQIVNDFQKGDIAEGYSVSREKKESFPLTVTSAQKNPTAFYLCASKPEGLYEQYFGPGTRLTVT.